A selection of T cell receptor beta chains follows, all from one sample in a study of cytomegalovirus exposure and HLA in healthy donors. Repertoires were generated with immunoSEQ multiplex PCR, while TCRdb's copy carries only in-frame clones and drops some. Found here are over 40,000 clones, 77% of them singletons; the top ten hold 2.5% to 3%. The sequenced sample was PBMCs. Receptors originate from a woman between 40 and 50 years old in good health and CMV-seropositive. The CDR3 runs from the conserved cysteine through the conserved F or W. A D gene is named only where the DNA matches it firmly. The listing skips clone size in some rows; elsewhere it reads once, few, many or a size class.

CDR3: CARREVPLNQPQHF
DNA: TGTGCCCGTAGGGAAGTCCCACTCAATCAGCCCCAGCATTTT
D: .
size: .
V: TRBV2
J: TRBJ1-5

CDR3: CASSSRDRWSRNQPQHF
DNA: TGTGCCAGCAGTTCCCGGGACAGGTGGAGTAGGAATCAGCCCCAGCATTTT
D: TRBD1
size: few
V: TRBV28
J: TRBJ1-5

CDR3: CASSLSGESDTEAFF
DNA: TGTGCCAGCAGCCTCTCCGGGGAATCGGACACTGAAGCTTTCTTT
D: .
size: once
V: TRBV4-2
J: TRBJ1-1

CDR3: CASRGLAGGQETQYF
DNA: TGCGCCAGCAGGGGTCTAGCGGGGGGCCAAGAGACCCAGTACTTC
D: TRBD2
size: once
V: TRBV4-3
J: TRBJ2-5

CDR3: CASTHDRGVLSPLHF
DNA: TGTGCCAGCACCCACGACAGGGGAGTATTATCACCCCTCCACTTT
D: TRBD1
size: .
V: TRBV28
J: TRBJ1-6

CDR3: CASSPATGEHTEAFF
DNA: TGTGCCAGCTCACCGGCCACAGGGGAACACACTGAAGCTTTCTTT
D: TRBD1
size: few
V: TRBV18
J: TRBJ1-1

CDR3: CASSESLAGGPDTGELFF
DNA: TGCGCCAGCAGTGAGTCTTTAGCGGGGGGGCCGGACACCGGGGAGCTGTTTTTT
D: TRBD2
size: .
V: TRBV10-2
J: TRBJ2-2

CDR3: CASSYGTGSNQPQHF
DNA: TGTGCCAGCAGTTACGGGACAGGTTCGAATCAGCCCCAGCATTTT
D: TRBD1
size: .
V: TRBV6-5
J: TRBJ1-5

CDR3: CACTVVRSPLHF
DNA: TGTGCCTGTACAGTAGTACGTTCACCCCTCCACTTT
D: .
size: .
V: TRBV30
J: TRBJ1-6

CDR3: CASNRTGYQINQPQHF
DNA: TGCGCCAGCAACCGGACAGGTTACCAAATCAATCAGCCCCAGCATTTT
D: TRBD1
size: .
V: TRBV10-1
J: TRBJ1-5

CDR3: CASSRRELNNSPLHF
DNA: TGTGCCAGCAGCAGGAGGGAGCTTAATAATTCACCCCTCCACTTT
D: .
size: .
V: TRBV7-2
J: TRBJ1-6

CDR3: CASSPSGGYEQYF
DNA: TGTGCCAGCAGTCCCAGCGGGGGTTACGAGCAGTACTTC
D: TRBD2
size: .
V: TRBV27
J: TRBJ2-7

CDR3: CASSRLGQGSSYEQYF
DNA: TGTGCCAGCAGCCGTCTCGGACAGGGATCGTCCTACGAGCAGTACTTC
D: TRBD1
size: .
V: TRBV5-6
J: TRBJ2-7

CDR3: CASSVGQRDYGYTF
DNA: TGTGCCAGCAGCGTGGGACAGCGCGACTATGGCTACACCTTC
D: TRBD1
size: .
V: TRBV5-4
J: TRBJ1-2

CDR3: CASLRGDTQYF
DNA: TGTGCCAGCTTAAGGGGGGATACGCAGTATTTT
D: .
size: .
V: TRBV11-2
J: TRBJ2-3

CDR3: CASSLQGMTDTQYF
DNA: TGTGCCAGCAGCTTACAGGGAATGACAGATACGCAGTATTTT
D: .
size: .
V: TRBV7-3
J: TRBJ2-3

CDR3: CASSRTGDWEEQYF
DNA: TGTGCCAGCAGCCGGACAGGGGATTGGGAGGAGCAGTACTTC
D: TRBD1
size: .
V: TRBV28
J: TRBJ2-7

CDR3: CSGTASNYGYTF
DNA: TGCAGCGGGACAGCCTCTAACTATGGCTACACCTTC
D: .
size: .
V: TRBV29-1
J: TRBJ1-2

CDR3: CAWSVDWTGLNEKLFF
DNA: TGTGCCTGGAGTGTGGATTGGACAGGTTTAAATGAAAAACTGTTTTTT
D: TRBD1
size: .
V: TRBV30
J: TRBJ1-4

CDR3: CASSSTGAQYF
DNA: TGTGCCAGCAGTTCCACCGGGGCGCAGTATTTT
D: .
size: .
V: TRBV11-2
J: TRBJ2-3

CDR3: CASSQALHRGTSGANVLTF
DNA: TGTGCCAGCAGCCAGGCGTTACATAGGGGAACTTCTGGGGCCAACGTCCTGACTTTC
D: .
size: .
V: TRBV5-4
J: TRBJ2-6

CDR3: CAIMASGSYEQYF
DNA: TGTGCCATCATGGCAAGCGGCTCCTACGAGCAGTACTTC
D: .
size: .
V: TRBV10-3
J: TRBJ2-7

CDR3: CASTPGSTSPADTQYF
DNA: TGTGCCAGCACCCCCGGGAGTACCAGCCCCGCAGATACGCAGTATTTT
D: .
size: .
V: TRBV7-8
J: TRBJ2-3

CDR3: CASSSPVEDDEQYF
DNA: TGTGCCAGCAGCTCCCCGGTGGAGGACGACGAGCAGTACTTC
D: .
size: .
V: TRBV7-6
J: TRBJ2-7

CDR3: CAISERRVTEAFF
DNA: TGTGCCATCAGTGAGAGACGGGTCACTGAAGCTTTCTTT
D: .
size: .
V: TRBV10-3
J: TRBJ1-1

CDR3: CASSWAERDSPLHF
DNA: TGTGCCAGCAGTTGGGCGGAGCGGGATTCACCCCTCCACTTT
D: .
size: .
V: TRBV27
J: TRBJ1-6

CDR3: CATNTGTGGHEQFF
DNA: TGTGCCACCAACACCGGGACAGGGGGACATGAGCAGTTCTTC
D: TRBD1
size: once
V: TRBV10-3
J: TRBJ2-1

CDR3: CASSPGRGMNTEAFF
DNA: TGTGCCAGCAGCCCCGGGAGAGGGATGAACACTGAAGCTTTCTTT
D: .
size: .
V: TRBV11-3
J: TRBJ1-1

CDR3: CASNPRAGGPTDTQYF
DNA: TGCGCCAGCAACCCTCGGGCGGGGGGGCCGACAGATACGCAGTATTTT
D: TRBD2
size: few
V: TRBV5-1
J: TRBJ2-3

CDR3: CASSQDPHTSPGELFF
DNA: TGTGCCAGCAGCCAAGATCCCCATACTAGTCCCGGGGAGCTGTTTTTT
D: .
size: .
V: TRBV4-2
J: TRBJ2-2

CDR3: CASSRGALEQFF
DNA: TGTGCCAGCAGTCGGGGGGCACTCGAGCAGTTCTTC
D: .
size: .
V: TRBV27
J: TRBJ2-1

CDR3: CAWWGVSSYEQYF
DNA: TGTGCCTGGTGGGGGGTGAGCTCCTACGAGCAGTACTTC
D: .
size: .
V: TRBV30
J: TRBJ2-7

CDR3: CASSFAQGRPEAFF
DNA: TGCGCCAGCAGCTTCGCACAGGGGAGGCCTGAAGCTTTCTTT
D: TRBD1
size: .
V: TRBV5-1
J: TRBJ1-1

CDR3: CSPGYGYTF
DNA: TGCAGCCCAGGCTATGGCTACACCTTC
D: .
size: .
V: TRBV20-1
J: TRBJ1-2

CDR3: CASSQDGGLGDEKLFF
DNA: TGCGCCAGCAGCCAGGACGGGGGACTCGGGGACGAAAAACTGTTTTTT
D: .
size: .
V: TRBV4-1
J: TRBJ1-4

CDR3: CASSGSGVGETQYF
DNA: TGCGCCAGCAGTGGATCCGGGGTTGGCGAGACCCAGTACTTC
D: .
size: .
V: TRBV10-2
J: TRBJ2-5

CDR3: CASSSWTSGGANEQFF
DNA: TGTGCCAGCAGCTCCTGGACTAGCGGGGGGGCGAATGAGCAGTTCTTC
D: TRBD2
size: .
V: TRBV7-2
J: TRBJ2-1

CDR3: CASSLAGTGRNQPQHF
DNA: TGTGCCAGCAGTTTAGCGGGGACAGGGAGGAATCAGCCCCAGCATTTT
D: TRBD1
size: .
V: TRBV28
J: TRBJ1-5

CDR3: CSVGGTGEDTQPQHF
DNA: TGCAGCGTTGGGGGCACAGGGGAAGACACTCAGCCCCAGCATTTT
D: TRBD1
size: .
V: TRBV29-1
J: TRBJ1-5

CDR3: CASSKPRGRDPRDYGYTF
DNA: TGTGCCAGCAGCAAACCCCGGGGGAGGGACCCGCGGGACTATGGCTACACCTTC
D: .
size: .
V: TRBV21-1
J: TRBJ1-2

CDR3: CASSQSTTKGATNEKLFF
DNA: TGTGCCAGCAGCCAGTCAACCACGAAGGGGGCAACTAATGAAAAACTGTTTTTT
D: .
size: .
V: TRBV4-2
J: TRBJ1-4

CDR3: CAITSGGSEQYF
DNA: TGTGCCATTACTAGCGGGGGTTCGGAGCAGTACTTC
D: TRBD2
size: .
V: TRBV6-1
J: TRBJ2-7

CDR3: CASSYGLAGVETQYF
DNA: TGTGCCAGCAGTTACGGACTAGCGGGGGTAGAGACCCAGTACTTC
D: TRBD2
size: .
V: TRBV6-5
J: TRBJ2-5

CDR3: CASSFRIRGSDTQYF
DNA: TGTGCCAGCAGCTTTCGTATCCGGGGATCAGATACGCAGTATTTT
D: .
size: .
V: TRBV5-4
J: TRBJ2-3

CDR3: CASSVEGGVNTGELFF
DNA: TGTGCCAGCAGCGTAGAGGGAGGAGTGAACACCGGGGAGCTGTTTTTT
D: .
size: .
V: TRBV9
J: TRBJ2-2

CDR3: CASSFQAALNSPLHF
DNA: TGTGCCAGCAGTTTTCAGGCAGCCCTTAATTCACCCCTCCACTTT
D: .
size: .
V: TRBV27
J: TRBJ1-6

CDR3: CASSLESGTEAFF
DNA: TGTGCCAGCAGCTTGGAGAGTGGCACTGAAGCTTTCTTT
D: .
size: .
V: TRBV7-9
J: TRBJ1-1

CDR3: CASRFSYEQYF
DNA: TGTGCCAGTCGGTTCTCCTACGAGCAGTACTTC
D: .
size: .
V: TRBV2
J: TRBJ2-7

CDR3: CAINGGSTGLGYTF
DNA: TGTGCCATCAACGGAGGGTCGACGGGCCTTGGCTACACCTTC
D: .
size: .
V: TRBV10-3
J: TRBJ1-2

CDR3: CASSARTSGTGELFF
DNA: TGTGCCAGCAGTGCCCGGACTAGCGGAACCGGGGAGCTGTTTTTT
D: TRBD2
size: once
V: TRBV6-1
J: TRBJ2-2

CDR3: CASSVSGVTSPLHF
DNA: TGTGCCAGCAGCGTGTCGGGGGTTACATCACCCCTCCACTTT
D: .
size: .
V: TRBV9
J: TRBJ1-6

CDR3: CASRMGPEQYF
DNA: TGTGCCAGCAGAATGGGGCCCGAGCAGTACTTC
D: .
size: once
V: TRBV25-1
J: TRBJ2-7

CDR3: CASSLSGGTQYF
DNA: TGTGCCAGCAGCTTGAGCGGGGGTACGCAGTATTTT
D: TRBD2
size: .
V: TRBV7-2
J: TRBJ2-3

CDR3: CASSQMGQTSGNTIYF
DNA: TGTGCCAGCAGCCAAATGGGGCAGACCTCTGGAAACACCATATATTTT
D: .
size: few
V: TRBV4-2
J: TRBJ1-3

CDR3: CASASGPNTGELFF
DNA: TGCGCCAGCGCCTCAGGCCCCAACACCGGGGAGCTGTTTTTT
D: .
size: .
V: TRBV5-1
J: TRBJ2-2